These 12 T cell receptor beta chains originate from one sample sequenced in a study of T cells in localized non-small cell lung cancer. Only in-frame clones appear in the TCRdb table, and some are missing; sequencing was by immunoSEQ multiplex PCR. The sample yields tens of thousands of clones, approximately 90% seen once. This specimen was peripheral blood, taken before any cancer treatment. These receptors were obtained from a man aged 35-75 years with stage I squamous cell lung carcinoma.

The rearrangement links TRBV5-1 to TRBJ1-1; D might be TRBD1 (6 bases). In germline, CDR1 is SGHRS, CDR2 YFSETQ. The CDR3 length is 16 residues. Between the trimmed V and J ends, which lost 0 bases and 4 bases, there was a span of 16 bases. The CDR3 sequence is CASSLDLQGTGTEAFF. The CDR3 DNA sequence: TGCGCCAGCAGCTTGGATTTACAGGGAACGGGCACTGAAGCTTTCTTT.

Concerning this clone: One end of the junction does not line up with germline, which may come from a read error. V gene TRBV7-2 combines with J gene TRBJ2-1; 9 nucleotides align to TRBD1. From germline, CDR1 is SGHTA and CDR2 FQGNSA. This CDR3 is 16 amino acids long. The CDR3, as DNA: TGTGCCAGCAGCTTAGGCTCCGGGACAGGGACTCTTAGGGGGATCTTC. Amino acid sequence: CASSLGSGTGTLRGIF.

This clone was seen just once. The chain couples TRBV6-1 to TRBJ1-5; D remains unclear. Trimming removed 5 bases from V and 10 bases from J, with 15 bases in between. CDR3 length equals 13 residues. Germline loops: CDR1 MNHNS, CDR2 SASEGT. The CDR3 DNA follows: TGTGCCAGCAGTCCGGACCGTCTGAGTCCCCAGCATTTT. Amino acid sequence: CASSPDRLSPQHF.

V gene TRBV6-6 combines with J gene TRBJ1-3; 9 bases are shared with TRBD1. Germline lookup yields CDR1 MNHNY and CDR2 SVGAGI (reference sequence). J lost 2 bases, V lost 5 bases, and 4 bases had no gene match. The CDR3 consists of 15 residues. The CDR3 DNA reads TGTGCCAGCAGTCCTCGGACAGGGGCTGGAAACACCATATATTTT. This translates into CASSPRTGAGNTIYF.

This clone was detected only once. The chain employs TRBV6-5 and TRBJ2-7; D uncertain. Germline CDR1 is MNHEY and CDR2 is SVGAGI. The CDR3 has 11 residues. The V and J ends lost 9 bases and 2 bases respectively, with 8 bases between them. The CDR3 sequence is CASTEAYEQYF. The CDR3 DNA reads as TGTGCCAGTACAGAGGCCTACGAGCAGTACTTC.

This sequence joins TRBV9 and TRBJ1-1, with D unclear. Germline CDR1 reads SGDLS; CDR2 reads YYNGEE. CDR3 length equals 14 residues. V lost 2 bases and J lost 1, with 9 bases in between. CDR3 protein: CASSVLVGNTEAFF. The CDR3 coding sequence is TGTGCCAGCAGCGTCCTGGTAGGGAACACTGAAGCTTTCTTT.

The genes are TRBV7-2 and TRBJ1-1, with D possibly matching TRBD1 (6 bases). The germline V and J ends were trimmed by 5 bases and 6 bases, with 10 bases remaining between them. This CDR3 contains 12 residues. In germline, CDR1 is SGHTA, CDR2 FQGNSA. CDR3 DNA: TGTGCCAGCAGCGCCCAGGGGCCTGAAGCTTTCTTT. Translating gives CASSAQGPEAFF.

This clone was counted between two and nine times. This sequence joins TRBV10-3 and TRBJ1-2; 12 bases are shared with TRBD1. V lost 0 bases, J lost 8 bases, and 4 bases stayed unmatched. CDR3 size: 15 residues. The germline gives CDR1 ENHRY, CDR2 SYGVKD. This chain's CDR3 is CAISESGQGAGGYTF. CDR3 in DNA: TGTGCCATCAGTGAGTCGGGACAGGGGGCCGGAGGCTACACCTTC.

The chain is built from TRBV19 and TRBJ2-1; 9 positions agree with TRBD2. Germline-derived CDR1 and CDR2 are LNHDA and SQIVND (reference sequence). The CDR3 is made up of 18 amino acids. Losses at the gene ends were 0 bases for V and 5 bases for J; bases not matched to a gene: 11. The CDR3 coding sequence is TGTGCCAGTAGTATAGATCTCCCCCATAGCGGGAGAAACAATGAGCAGTTCTTC. Translated: CASSIDLPHSGRNNEQFF. The complete variable domain, with remaining parts taken from reference TRBV19 and TRBJ2-1, reads DGGITQSPKYLFRKEGQNVTLSCEQNLNHDAMYWYRQDPGQGLRLIYYSQIVNDFQKGDIAEGYSVSREKKESFPLTVTSAQKNPTAFYLCASSIDLPHSGRNNEQFFGPGTRLTVL.

V usage is TRBV30 and J usage is TRBJ1-6; D not resolved. CDR1 and CDR2 from the germline V gene are GTSNPN and SVGIG (reference sequence). Trimming stripped 1 base from V and 7 bases from J, with 8 bases between. This CDR3 region has 13 residues. CDR3 amino acids: CAWSGSSNSPLHF. The CDR3, as DNA: TGTGCCTGGAGTGGGTCTTCGAATTCACCCCTCCACTTT.

The rearrangement links TRBV5-8 to TRBJ1-5; D is ambiguous. V gave up 0 bases and J gave up 3 bases, with 7 bases separating them. Per germline, CDR1 SGHTS and CDR2 YDEGEE. The CDR3 is 14 residues long. CDR3 in amino acids: CASSLVLPNQPQHF. The CDR3 bases are TGTGCCAGCAGCTTGGTTTTACCCAATCAGCCCCAGCATTTT.

The V call is TRBV5-6, the J call TRBJ1-3; TRBD1 agrees at 9 bases. The CDR3 runs 15 residues. V shed 4 bases and J 4 bases; nucleotides not matched to a gene: 6. CDR1 SGHDT and CDR2 YYEEEE come from the germline V gene. CDR3 region: CASSQRDREGNTIYF. CDR3 nucleotide sequence: TGTGCCAGCAGCCAGCGGGACAGGGAGGGAAACACCATATATTTT.